Listed below are T cell receptor beta chains from one sample, sequenced in a study of shared clonotypes between healthy human individuals. Measured with immunoSEQ multiplex PCR; TCRdb has only the in-frame clones, and not every one. The table lists over 2,000,000 clones, 93% of them singletons. Source material: naive CD8+ T cells from PBMCs. The source is a man between 18 and 29 years old in good health. Some clones in this sample may be carry-over from other donors' samples. The CDR3 runs from the conserved cysteine through the conserved F or W. D genes are given only for firm matches. For some rows the clone size is stated as once, few or many, or as a class when expanded; others skip it.

len	v_gene	d_gene	abundance	j_gene	CDR3nt	CDR3aa
13	TRBV29-1	TRBD1	NA	TRBJ1-2	TGCAGCGCCCGGCTAGGGGGCAGCTATGGCTACACCTTC	CSARLGGSYGYTF
15	TRBV6-1	NA	NA	TRBJ1-3	TGTGCCAGCAGTGAACAGGCGGGATCTGGAAACACCATATATTTT	CASSEQAGSGNTIYF
14	TRBV7-8	TRBD1	NA	TRBJ1-4	TGTGCCAGCAGCGAGGGACAGGGGAATGAAAAACTGTTTTTT	CASSEGQGNEKLFF
14	TRBV6-1	NA	NA	TRBJ2-7	TGTGCCAGCAGTGGGCCCACGACTGGGTTTGAGCAGTACTTC	CASSGPTTGFEQYF
14	TRBV5-1	TRBD1	NA	TRBJ2-7	TGCGCCAGCAGCGACGGGACAGGAGCCTACGAGCAGTACTTC	CASSDGTGAYEQYF
12	TRBV10-3	NA	NA	TRBJ1-1	TGTGCCATCACCGGGGGCGGCACTGAAGCTTTCTTT	CAITGGGTEAFF
15	TRBV6-5	NA	NA	TRBJ1-1	TGTGCCAGCAGTTACTCCGCAGGCGACTACACTGAAGCTTTCTTT	CASSYSAGDYTEAFF
14	TRBV27	NA	NA	TRBJ1-6	TGTGCCAGCAGTTTAAGACAGCATAATTCACCCCTCCACTTT	CASSLRQHNSPLHF
14	TRBV19	TRBD1	NA	TRBJ1-5	TGTGCCAGTACCGCGACAGGGTTGAACCAGCCCCAGCATTTT	CASTATGLNQPQHF
16	TRBV6-5	TRBD1	NA	TRBJ2-7	TGTGCCAGCAGTTACTCCTCTCCCCGACAGGGCTACGAGCAGTACTTC	CASSYSSPRQGYEQYF
18	TRBV11-2	TRBD2	NA	TRBJ2-7	TGTGCCAGCAGCTTAGTCCCTAGCGGGAGGGCCTATTCCTACGAGCAGTACTTC	CASSLVPSGRAYSYEQYF
15	TRBV28	NA	NA	TRBJ1-2	TGTGCCAGCAGTTTAGGGGGGGCGCGTCTGGATGGCTACACCTTC	CASSLGGARLDGYTF
15	TRBV5-1	NA	NA	TRBJ2-1	TGCGCCAGCAGCTTGGGGTGGGTTGGCACCGGGGAGCAGTTCTTC	CASSLGWVGTGEQFF
15	TRBV4-1	NA	NA	TRBJ2-7	TGCGCCAGCAGCCAAGATGAGAGGACATTTCACGAGCAGTACTTC	CASSQDERTFHEQYF
11	TRBV2	NA	once	TRBJ2-3	TGTGCCAGCAGTGACCGAGCTCCGCAGTATTTT	CASSDRAPQYF
14	TRBV15	NA	NA	TRBJ1-4	TGTGCCACCAGCAGAGACCGACGAACCGAAAAACTGTTTTTT	CATSRDRRTEKLFF
14	TRBV9	NA	once	TRBJ2-1	TGTGCCAGCAGCGCCACCAGGGGGGACAATGAGCAGTTCTTC	CASSATRGDNEQFF
14	TRBV6-6	NA	NA	TRBJ2-1	TGTGCCAGCAGTTACTCGGAGATTGGGAATGAGCAGTTCTTC	CASSYSEIGNEQFF
16	TRBV7-9	NA	NA	TRBJ2-1	TGTGCCAGCAGCTTAGTAGGTCGTAGCTCCTACAATGAGCAGTTCTTC	CASSLVGRSSYNEQFF
14	TRBV4-2	NA	NA	TRBJ2-1	TGTGCCAGCAGCCAGCGTCACTCCTACAATGAGCAGTTCTTC	CASSQRHSYNEQFF
14	TRBV7-9	NA	NA	TRBJ1-4	TGTGCCAGCAGCTTAGTAGGGGTGAATGAAAAACTGTTTTTT	CASSLVGVNEKLFF
16	TRBV23-1	NA	NA	TRBJ2-3	TGCGCCAGCAGTCAATCGTCGGGGACGCGCGGAGATACGCAGTATTTT	CASSQSSGTRGDTQYF
14	TRBV28	TRBD1	NA	TRBJ2-7	TGTGCCAGCAGTTCCGCAGGGGGTAACGCCAGGCAGTACTTC	CASSSAGGNARQYF
15	TRBV9	NA	NA	TRBJ2-2	TGTGCCAGCAGCGTTGGCAGGGCGAACACCGGGGAGCTGTTTTTT	CASSVGRANTGELFF
13	TRBV4-1	NA	NA	TRBJ2-1	TGCGCCAGCAGCGGACTAAATTACAATGAGCAGTTCTTC	CASSGLNYNEQFF
13	TRBV4-2	NA	NA	TRBJ2-7	TGTGCCAGCAGCCAAGGGGCAGGGAACGAGCAGTACTTC	CASSQGAGNEQYF
14	TRBV27	NA	NA	TRBJ2-7	TGTGCCAGCAGTTTAGACGGGGACGGGTACGAGCAGTACTTC	CASSLDGDGYEQYF
13	TRBV6-5	NA	NA	TRBJ1-1	TGTGCCAGCAGTTCCCCCATGAACACTGAAGCTTTCTTT	CASSSPMNTEAFF
14	TRBV6-5	NA	NA	TRBJ1-1	TGTGCCAGCCTCCGGACGGGGGGGAACACTGAAGCTTTCTTT	CASLRTGGNTEAFF
14	TRBV5-4	TRBD1	NA	TRBJ2-3	TGTGCCAGCAGCCTCAGACAGGGGGAGGGTACGCAGTATTTT	CASSLRQGEGTQYF
15	TRBV13	TRBD2	NA	TRBJ2-1	TGTGCCAGCAGCTTGTATAGCGGGAGGGCCAATGAGCAGTTCTTC	CASSLYSGRANEQFF
16	TRBV19	TRBD1	NA	TRBJ1-1	TGTGCCAGTAGTATACTCCCAGGGGGCGCGGGAACTGAAGCTTTCTTT	CASSILPGGAGTEAFF
14	TRBV28	NA	NA	TRBJ1-2	TGTGCCAGCAGTTTTGACAGAGCTAACTATGGCTACACCTTC	CASSFDRANYGYTF
14	TRBV19	NA	NA	TRBJ2-7	TGTGCCAGTAGTATGGGGGAGGCCTCCTACGAGCAGTACTTC	CASSMGEASYEQYF
14	TRBV19	TRBD1	NA	TRBJ2-7	TGTGCCAGTAGTTCGCGACAGGGGCCCTACGAGCAGTACTTC	CASSSRQGPYEQYF
15	TRBV27	NA	NA	TRBJ2-7	TGTGCCAGCAGTTTATCGGTACTTCCCACCTACGAGCAGTACTTC	CASSLSVLPTYEQYF
16	TRBV4-1	TRBD2	NA	TRBJ2-2	TGCGCCAGCAGCCCGATGGGCGGGAGCCACACCGGGGAGCTGTTTTTT	CASSPMGGSHTGELFF
18	TRBV9	TRBD2	NA	TRBJ2-1	TGTGCCAGCAGCCCAAGAGGGACTAGCGGGAGAAACTACAATGAGCAGTTCTTC	CASSPRGTSGRNYNEQFF
20	TRBV7-2	NA	NA	TRBJ1-2	TGTGCCAGCAGCTTAGCGAACCTACCAGGGTCTCACAGAAATAACTATGGCTACACCTTC	CASSLANLPGSHRNNYGYTF
14	TRBV11-3	NA	NA	TRBJ2-7	TGTGCCAGCAGCCCCAGACAGGATCCATACGAGCAGTACTTC	CASSPRQDPYEQYF
14	TRBV7-6	TRBD1	NA	TRBJ2-7	TGTGCCAGCAGCTTAAGGGACAGGGAACGCGAGCAGTACTTC	CASSLRDREREQYF
16	TRBV27	NA	NA	TRBJ1-5	TGTGCCAGCAGTCCCTCCGAGGGGCAGGTCAATCAGCCCCAGCATTTT	CASSPSEGQVNQPQHF
13	TRBV27	NA	once	TRBJ2-1	TGTGCCAGCAGGCTACTTCCTAAGGGCGAGCAGTTCTTC	CASRLLPKGEQFF
15	TRBV7-8	NA	NA	TRBJ1-5	TGTGCCAGCAGCTTTGGGGCTAGGGGCAATCAGCCCCAGCATTTT	CASSFGARGNQPQHF
15	TRBV6-1	TRBD1	NA	TRBJ2-2	TGTGCCAGCAGTGGGGGGACAGGGGCTCACGGGGAGCTGTTTTTT	CASSGGTGAHGELFF
19	TRBV27	NA	NA	TRBJ2-7	TGTGCCAGCAGTTTCGGGACAGGGGCTTCTAGCGGGAGGTTCTACGAGCAGTACTTC	CASSFGTGASSGRFYEQYF
16	TRBV5-1	NA	once	TRBJ2-7	TGCGCCAGCAGCTTGACCCCCGGGGAAGAATCCTACGAGCAGTACTTC	CASSLTPGEESYEQYF
14	TRBV9	NA	NA	TRBJ2-1	TGTGCCAGCAGCGTAGGCAGCTCGAGGTATGAGCAGTTCTTC	CASSVGSSRYEQFF
12	TRBV5-6	NA	NA	TRBJ2-1	TGTGCCAGCAGCTTGGCCCAAGGTGAGCAGTTCTTC	CASSLAQGEQFF
17	TRBV13	TRBD2	NA	TRBJ2-4	TGTGCCAGCAGCCCCCGGACTAGCGGGAGCGATCGGAACATTCAGTACTTC	CASSPRTSGSDRNIQYF
12	TRBV5-1	TRBD1	NA	TRBJ2-1	TGCGCCAGCCGGACAGGGGCTTTTGAGCAGTTCTTC	CASRTGAFEQFF
17	TRBV4-2	TRBD1	NA	TRBJ2-1	TGTGCCAGCAGCCAAGGAGCCGGGGGACAGGGAGACAATGAGCAGTTCTTC	CASSQGAGGQGDNEQFF
13	TRBV7-3	NA	NA	TRBJ2-1	TGTGCCAGCAGCTTACAGGGAAGCAATGAGCAGTTCTTC	CASSLQGSNEQFF
18	TRBV1	NA	NA	TRBJ2-1	TGCACCAGCAGCCAAGGAATCGGAGGGACTAGCGGGAGGAAGAGAGAGTTCTTC	CTSSQGIGGTSGRKREFF
16	TRBV10-3	TRBD2	NA	TRBJ2-2	TGTGCCATCGGTCCAGCGGGAGGTGAGAACACCGGGGAGCTGTTTTTT	CAIGPAGGENTGELFF
15	TRBV6-1	TRBD2	once	TRBJ2-7	TGTGCCAGCAGTGAATTCACTAGCGGGTCCTACGAGCAGTACTTC	CASSEFTSGSYEQYF
13	TRBV11-1	NA	NA	TRBJ1-1	TGTGCCTCTGTTTGGGGACCGGCGACTGAAGCTTTCTTT	CASVWGPATEAFF
11	TRBV27	NA	once	TRBJ2-1	TGTGCCAGCAGTTTTGCCGATGAGCAGTTCTTC	CASSFADEQFF
14	TRBV6-1	NA	once	TRBJ2-7	TGTGCCAGCACCGAGGGTCTAGCTACCTACGAGCAGTACTTC	CASTEGLATYEQYF